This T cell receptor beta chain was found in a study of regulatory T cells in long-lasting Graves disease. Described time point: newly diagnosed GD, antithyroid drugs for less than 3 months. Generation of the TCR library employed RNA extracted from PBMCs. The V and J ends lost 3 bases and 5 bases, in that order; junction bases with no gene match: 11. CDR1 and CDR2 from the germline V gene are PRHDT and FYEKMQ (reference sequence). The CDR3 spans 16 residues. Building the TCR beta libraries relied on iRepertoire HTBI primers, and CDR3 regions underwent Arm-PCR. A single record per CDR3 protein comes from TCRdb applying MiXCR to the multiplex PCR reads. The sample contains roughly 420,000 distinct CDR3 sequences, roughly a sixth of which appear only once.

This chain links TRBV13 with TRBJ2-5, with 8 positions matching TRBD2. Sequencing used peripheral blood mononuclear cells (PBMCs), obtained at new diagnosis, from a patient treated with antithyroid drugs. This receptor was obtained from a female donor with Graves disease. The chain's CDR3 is CASSFLRGADKETQYF. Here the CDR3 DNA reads TGTGCCAGCAGCTTCTTGCGGGGGGCCGATAAGGAGACCCAGTACTTC. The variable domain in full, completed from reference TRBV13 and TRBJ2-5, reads AAGVIQSPRHLIKEKRETATLKCYPIPRHDTVYWYQQGPGQDPQFLISFYEKMQSDKGSIPDRFSAQQFSDYHSELNMSSLELGDSALYFCASSFLRGADKETQYFGPGTRLLVL.